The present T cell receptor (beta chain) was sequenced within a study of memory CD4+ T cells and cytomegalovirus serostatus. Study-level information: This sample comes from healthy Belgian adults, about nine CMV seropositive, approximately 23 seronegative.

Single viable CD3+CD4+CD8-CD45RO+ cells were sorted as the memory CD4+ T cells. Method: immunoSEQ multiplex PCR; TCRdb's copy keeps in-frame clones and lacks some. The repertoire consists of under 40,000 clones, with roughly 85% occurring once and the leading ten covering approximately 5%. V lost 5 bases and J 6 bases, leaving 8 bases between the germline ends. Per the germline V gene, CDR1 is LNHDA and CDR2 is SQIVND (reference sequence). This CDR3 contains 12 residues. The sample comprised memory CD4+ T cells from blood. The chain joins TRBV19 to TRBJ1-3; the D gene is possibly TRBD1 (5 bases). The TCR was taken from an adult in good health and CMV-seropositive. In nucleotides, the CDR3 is TGTGCCAGTAGTGCGGGGCAAAACACCATATATTTT. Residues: CASSAGQNTIYF.